A single sample is the source of the 32 T cell receptor beta chains below, sequenced in a study of blood T cell repertoires in COVID-19. The assay was immunoSEQ multiplex PCR, and TCRdb's table has in-frame clones only and misses some. The top ten hold around 5.4% of the sample, which has over 200,000 clones, 65% to 90% seen once. The sample taken for sequencing was peripheral blood. These receptors were obtained from a human donor in a cohort sampled during active COVID-19.

The chain is built from TRBV2 and TRBJ1-1; 9 bases line up with TRBD1. Germline loops: CDR1 SNHLY, CDR2 FYNNEI. CDR3 length equals 14 residues. Germline trimming cut 7 bases from V and 5 bases from J; bases unmatched to any gene: 8. The chain's CDR3 is CASITDRGRTEAFF. In DNA, the CDR3 is TGTGCCAGCATTACGGACAGGGGAAGGACTGAAGCTTTCTTT.

This clone was counted a few times. The chain couples TRBV12-3 or TRBV12-4 to TRBJ1-6, with a possible D match to TRBD1 (5 bases). V lost 6 bases, J lost 6 bases, and 9 bases lay in between. The length of the CDR3 is 13 residues. In DNA, the CDR3 is TGTGCCAGCAGAATGGGGCCTAATTCACCCCTCCACTTT. It encodes CASRMGPNSPLHF.

The chain carries TRBV9 and TRBJ2-5, with 12 bases matching TRBD2. From germline, CDR1 is SGDLS and CDR2 YYNGEE. This CDR3 contains 18 residues. The ends lost 4 bases at V and 4 bases at J; junction bases unmatched: 14. CDR3 in amino acids: CASSHNRETSGSGETQYF. For the CDR3, the DNA is TGTGCCAGCAGCCATAACCGGGAGACTAGCGGGAGTGGAGAGACCCAGTACTTC.

Details on this clone: In the same sample, other DNA sequences code for this CDR3. V gene TRBV5-1 combines with J gene TRBJ1-6; D is possibly TRBD1 (6 bases). Germline V gene sequence: CDR1 SGHRS, CDR2 YFSETQ. V dropped 4 bases and J dropped 5 bases, with 10 bases sitting between them. This CDR3 spans 14 amino acids. The CDR3 region is CASSTGQNNSPLHF. The CDR3 nucleotides are TGCGCCAGCAGCACTGGACAGAATAATTCACCCCTCCACTTT.

The chain joins TRBV6-2 or TRBV6-3 to TRBJ1-3, with D unclear. The CDR3 runs 14 residues. CDR1 is MNHEY and CDR2 is SVGEGT in the germline V gene. Trimming left V 0 bases short and J 4 bases short, with 7 bases between. The CDR3 loop reads CASSYSAGGNTIYF. DNA of the CDR3: TGTGCCAGCAGTTACTCAGCGGGCGGAAACACCATATATTTT.

The chain is built from TRBV6-4 and TRBJ1-2; D is unresolved. Germline V gene sequence: CDR1 MRHNA, CDR2 SNTAGT. CDR3 length: 14 residues. Trimming pared 10 bases from V and 7 bases from J, leaving 22 bases between. CDR3 loop: CATRGGSIFGGYTF. CDR3 DNA sequence: TGTGCCACCCGGGGAGGGTCGATCTTTGGTGGCTACACCTTC.

V gene TRBV19 combines with J gene TRBJ1-1; 9 bases are a match to TRBD1. CDR3 length: 15 residues. V was clipped by 6 bases and J by 5 bases; unmatched bases: 10. Germline V gene data show CDR1 as LNHDA and CDR2 as SQIVND (reference sequence). CDR3 nucleotide sequence: TGTGCCAGTAGGCCTTATACAGGGGGCCGGACTGAAGCTTTCTTT. This translates into CASRPYTGGRTEAFF.

The chain carries TRBV9 and TRBJ1-1; TRBD1 matches at 9 bases. Germline lookup yields CDR1 SGDLS and CDR2 YYNGEE. Germline trimming cut 3 bases from V and 5 bases from J; bases unmatched to any gene: 8. The CDR3 is made up of 15 amino acids. CDR3 region: CASSDTGGLWTEAFF. CDR3 coding DNA: TGTGCCAGCAGCGATACAGGGGGCCTGTGGACTGAAGCTTTCTTT.

The chain uses TRBV5-5 and TRBJ1-1, with 7 bases matching TRBD1. Losses at the gene ends were 4 bases for V and 8 bases for J; bases not matched to a gene: 5. In germline, CDR1 is SGHKS, CDR2 YYEKEE (reference sequence). This CDR3 region has 12 residues. The DNA of the CDR3 is TGTGCCAGCAGCCCGGGACAGATAGAAGCTTTCTTT. Encoded protein: CASSPGQIEAFF.

The rearrangement uses TRBV7-8 and TRBJ1-2, with D possibly being TRBD1 (6 bases). V lost 5 bases to trimming and J lost 0 bases, with 19 bases between them. This CDR3 comprises 17 residues. Germline V lookup: CDR1 SGHVS, CDR2 FQNEAQ. CDR3 in amino acids: CASSPPRQAITNYGYTF. As DNA, the CDR3 is TGTGCCAGCAGCCCGCCCCGACAGGCAATTACTAACTATGGCTACACCTTC.

This chain links TRBV24-1 with TRBJ2-5, with 10 positions matching TRBD2. Per the germline V gene, CDR1 is KGHDR and CDR2 is SFDVKD. The CDR3 is made up of 18 amino acids. V was clipped by 10 bases and J by 13 bases; unmatched bases: 29. DNA for the CDR3: TGTGCCACGGAATACTCCAGGTTGGGGGGCCCCTCACTAGCGGGGCTGTACTTC. It is translated as CATEYSRLGGPSLAGLYF.

The sample holds a few counts of this clone. The chain recombines TRBV10-2 with TRBJ2-7, with D perhaps matching TRBD2 (5 bases). The V gene's germline CDR1 is WSHSY and CDR2 SAAADI. This CDR3 contains 13 residues. Trimming removed 8 bases from V and 2 bases from J, with 13 bases in between. CDR3 in amino acids: CASLEGSAYEQYF. The CDR3 DNA follows: TGCGCCAGCTTAGAGGGTTCCGCCTACGAGCAGTACTTC.

This rearrangement joins TRBV5-1 to TRBJ2-3, with 8 bases that match TRBD1. Germline CDR1 SGHRS, CDR2 YFSETQ. The V gene end was trimmed by 0 bases and the J gene end by 5 bases; junction bases not matched to a gene: 5. The CDR3 is 15 residues long. The CDR3 DNA reads as TGCGCCAGCAGCTTGGGAGGACAGGGTGGAGATACGCAGTATTTT. Translation gives CASSLGGQGGDTQYF. Full variable domain (missing parts from reference TRBV5-1 and TRBJ2-3): KAGVTQTPRYLIKTRGQQVTLSCSPISGHRSVSWYQQTPGQGLQFLFEYFSETQRNKGNFPGRFSGRQFSNSRSEMNVSTLELGDSALYLCASSLGGQGGDTQYFGPGTRLTVL.

The chain links TRBV6-5 to TRBJ2-3, with D possibly TRBD2 on 5 matching bases. V lost 6 bases, J lost 1 base, and 14 bases lay in between. The germline V gene has CDR1 MNHEY and CDR2 SVGAGI. The length of the CDR3 is 15 residues. The DNA of the CDR3 is TGTGCCAGCAGCACCGGGGTTCTTCGCACAGATACGCAGTATTTT. Amino acid sequence: CASSTGVLRTDTQYF.

The rearrangement uses TRBV6-5 and TRBJ1-3; no clear D. The CDR3 is 16 residues long. The germline V gene encodes CDR1 MNHEY and CDR2 SVGAGI. Trimming cost V 0 bases and J 0 bases, with 9 bases left between them. CDR3 sequence (DNA): TGTGCCAGCAGTTACTCTGGCGGGCACTCTGGAAACACCATATATTTT. It specifies CASSYSGGHSGNTIYF.

The chain is built from TRBV7-2 and TRBJ2-7; TRBD2 aligns across 14 bases. Looked up from germline, CDR1 is SGHTA and CDR2 is FQGNSA. This CDR3 spans 15 amino acids. After removal of 5 bases from V and 4 bases from J, the junction contained 4 bases not matched to a gene. The DNA for the CDR3 is TGTGCCAGCAGCGTAGGGACTAGCGGGAGATACGAGCAGTACTTC. Translation gives CASSVGTSGRYEQYF.

This chain links TRBV28 with TRBJ2-2; D is ambiguous. Germline CDR1 reads MDHEN; CDR2 reads SYDVKM. The CDR3 runs to 11 residues. Trimming left V 5 bases short and J 8 bases short, with 6 bases between. The CDR3 nucleotides are TGTGCCAGCAGTAGCCCAGGGGAGCTGTTTTTT. This gives the protein CASSSPGELFF.

This clone was seen more than once but under ten times. The gene calls are TRBV7-9 and TRBJ2-1; 8 positions agree with TRBD1. This CDR3 spans 14 amino acids. CDR1 is SEHNR and CDR2 is FQNEAQ in the germline V gene (reference sequence). Losses at the gene ends were 4 bases for V and 8 bases for J; bases not matched to a gene: 7. CDR3 sequence reads: CASSSTGAGYEQFF. CDR3 DNA: TGTGCCAGCAGCTCGACAGGGGCTGGATATGAGCAGTTCTTC. Looking up the rest from reference TRBV7-9 and TRBJ2-1 gives the full variable domain: DTGVSQNPRHKITKRGQNVTFRCDPISEHNRLYWYRQTLGQGPEFLTYFQNEAQLEKSRLLSDRFSAERPKGSFSTLEIQRTEQGDSAMYLCASSSTGAGYEQFFGPGTRLTVL.

The V gene is TRBV6-5, the J gene TRBJ2-7; 9 bases fit TRBD2. Germline V gene data show CDR1 as MNHEY and CDR2 as SVGAGI. Trimming at V came to 8 bases and at J to 3 bases, leaving 8 bases not matched to a gene. This CDR3 has 14 amino acids. The CDR3 loop reads CASGRGRALYEQYF. CDR3 nucleotide sequence: TGTGCCAGCGGTCGCGGGAGGGCCCTCTACGAGCAGTACTTC.

This chain's CDR3 is CASSATGYAWYGYTF. The CDR3 region has the DNA TGTGCCAGCAGCGCCACAGGGTATGCTTGGTATGGCTACACCTTC. This chain connects TRBV9 to TRBJ1-2; D is perhaps TRBD1 (6 bases). The CDR3 runs 15 residues. CDR1 and CDR2 from the germline V gene are SGDLS and YYNGEE. The ends were cut back, 3 bases at V and 5 bases at J, with 17 bases in the middle. Full variable domain (outside the CDR3, taken from reference TRBV9 and TRBJ1-2): DSGVTQTPKHLITATGQRVTLRCSPRSGDLSVYWYQQSLDQGLQFLIQYYNGEERAKGNILERFSAQQFPDLHSELNLSSLELGDSALYFCASSATGYAWYGYTFGSGTRLTVV.

The V gene is TRBV9, the J gene TRBJ1-1; D may be TRBD1 (5 bases). Trimming stripped 4 bases from V and 1 base from J, with 14 bases between. Germline V gene lookup returns CDR1 SGDLS and CDR2 YYNGEE. CDR3 length: 15 residues. The CDR3 coding sequence is TGTGCCAGCAGCCCCAGGCAGGGTAAGAACACTGAAGCTTTCTTT. This sequence encodes CASSPRQGKNTEAFF.

About this clone itself: Germline and junction disagree at one end, which may indicate a read error. V and J are TRBV28 and TRBJ2-7; possible D gene TRBD1, 5 bases. Per germline, CDR1 MDHEN and CDR2 SYDVKM. This CDR3 comprises 12 residues. The DNA for the CDR3 is TGTGCTAGCAGACGTCAGGGATACGAGCAGTACTTC. Translating it yields CASRRQGYEQYF.

In this sample, this clone turned up a few times. V is TRBV30 and J is TRBJ2-7, with D hard to call. Germline loops: CDR1 GTSNPN, CDR2 SVGIG (reference sequence). The V end lost 0 bases, the J end lost 5 bases, and 5 bases lay between the germline ends. The length of the CDR3 is 11 residues. In DNA, the CDR3 is TGTGCCTGGAGTGTACGCGACGAGCAGTACTTC. As protein: CAWSVRDEQYF.

The CDR3 DNA sequence: TGCGCCAGCAGCCTCAACAGGGGCTACGAGCAGTACTTC. Residues: CASSLNRGYEQYF. The chain uses TRBV4-3 and TRBJ2-7; 7 bases match TRBD1. The CDR3 covers 13 residues. Germline V gene lookup returns CDR1 LGHNA and CDR2 YSLEER. Unmatched junction bases numbered 3, after V lost 4 bases and J lost 3 bases.

The chain recombines TRBV28 with TRBJ1-1; D is unresolved. Between the trimmed V and J ends, which lost 7 bases and 0 bases, there was a span of 21 bases. CDR3 length equals 17 residues. Germline CDR1 MDHEN, CDR2 SYDVKM. The CDR3 is CASTQPGRILLNTEAFF. CDR3 in DNA: TGTGCCAGCACCCAGCCAGGAAGAATCCTGTTGAACACTGAAGCTTTCTTT.

This clone turned up a few times. CDR3 loop: CASSSRRDTEAFF. The CDR3 DNA sequence: TGTGCCAGCAGCTCCAGACGGGACACTGAAGCTTTCTTT. The chain has TRBV7-9 and TRBJ1-1, with unresolved D. The V end was cut by 4 bases, the J end by 3 bases, with 9 bases between. From germline, CDR1 is SEHNR and CDR2 FQNEAQ (reference sequence). The CDR3 runs 13 residues.

The chain links TRBV9 to TRBJ1-1; D not resolved. The CDR3 has 13 amino acids. Germline CDR1 SGDLS, CDR2 YYNGEE. V gave up 3 bases and J gave up 3 bases, with 9 bases separating them. The CDR3 spells CASSARRDTEAFF. The CDR3 DNA reads TGTGCCAGCAGCGCCCGACGGGACACTGAAGCTTTCTTT. Based on the CDR3 plus reference TRBV9 and TRBJ1-1, the full variable domain is DSGVTQTPKHLITATGQRVTLRCSPRSGDLSVYWYQQSLDQGLQFLIQYYNGEERAKGNILERFSAQQFPDLHSELNLSSLELGDSALYFCASSARRDTEAFFGQGTRLTVV.

This rearrangement joins TRBV9 to TRBJ1-1; 11 nucleotides align to TRBD1. The CDR3 contains 15 residues. Germline loops: CDR1 SGDLS, CDR2 YYNGEE. Trimming cost V 3 bases and J 6 bases; bases outside gene matches: 7. The chain's CDR3 is CASSASGTGGPEAFF. As DNA, the CDR3 is TGTGCCAGCAGCGCTTCCGGGACAGGGGGACCTGAAGCTTTCTTT.

Worth noting for this clone: Other DNA sequences in this sample translate to the same CDR3. CDR3: CPRRVAGGLAGFYEQYF. The CDR3 nucleotides are TGTCCCCGCCGCGTAGCGGGGGGGCTAGCGGGGTTCTACGAGCAGTACTTC. The chain employs TRBV9 and TRBJ2-7; TRBD2 agrees at 11 bases. CDR1 and CDR2 (germline): SGDLS, YYNGEE. The CDR3 covers 17 residues.

This rearrangement joins TRBV5-1 to TRBJ2-5, with 12 bases that match TRBD1. V lost 3 bases, J lost 5 bases, and 5 bases stayed unmatched. The V gene's germline CDR1 is SGHRS and CDR2 YFSETQ. This CDR3 contains 15 residues. The DNA of the CDR3 is TGCGCCAGCAGCTACGGGACAGGGGGCCAGGAGACCCAGTACTTC. Translating gives CASSYGTGGQETQYF.

The V gene is TRBV9, the J gene TRBJ2-1; tentatively, D is TRBD2 (5 bases). The V end was cut by 0 bases, the J end by 2 bases, with 6 bases between. CDR3 size: 14 residues. In germline, CDR1 is SGDLS, CDR2 YYNGEE. The CDR3: CASSVDGTYNEQFF. In nucleotides, the CDR3 is TGTGCCAGCAGCGTAGACGGGACCTACAATGAGCAGTTCTTC.

J is TRBJ2-5 and V is TRBV19; a weak D match, TRBD2 (5 bases). This CDR3 has 14 amino acids. The germline V gene has CDR1 LNHDA and CDR2 SQIVND (reference sequence). V lost 2 bases and J lost 4, with 11 bases in between. CDR3 sequence: CASSIPGVGETQYF. The CDR3 DNA reads TGTGCCAGTAGTATACCCGGGGTTGGAGAGACCCAGTACTTC.